The present T cell receptor (beta chain) was sequenced within a study of T cells in Graves' hyperthyroidism and ophthalmopathy. Study outcomes and limitations: The model made its ophthalmopathy prediction, and onset followed a median approximately six months later.

The sample holds a few counts of this clonotype. Its target is not known. Template material for amplifying TCR beta CDR3 regions consisted of RNA transcripts. HTBI primers were the set used in a first-round RT-PCR of the TCR CDR3. TCRdb reprocessed the multiplex PCR reads via MiXCR and lists one record per CDR3 protein. The sample holds some 420,000 distinct CDR3 sequences, about an eighth seen once. V gave up 0 bases and J gave up 0 bases, with 9 bases separating them. The CDR3 contains 15 residues. CDR1 and CDR2 from the germline V gene are DFQATT and SNEGSKA (reference sequence). The study based diagnoses on clinical symptoms, serum thyroxine and TRAb, thyroid ultrasound and orbital computed tomography. The PBMCs were sourced from fresh peripheral blood (less than 11 ml).

Sequenced material: blood. The genes are TRBV20-1 and TRBJ1-3, with D unresolved. This clonotype originated in a woman younger than 30 with Graves' hyperthyroidism. In DNA, the CDR3 is TGCAGTGCTAGAGATCCTGACTTCTCTGGAAACACCATATATTTT. Its protein product is CSARDPDFSGNTIYF.